Listed below are T cell receptor beta chains from one sample, sequenced in a study of cytomegalovirus exposure and HLA in healthy donors. Repertoires were generated with immunoSEQ multiplex PCR, while TCRdb's copy carries only in-frame clones and drops some. The table records 95,000 to 110,000 clones, about a tenth of them present only once. The sample comprised PBMCs. All receptors come from a man aged 35 to 55 in good health and CMV-seropositive. The CDR3 runs from the conserved cysteine through the conserved F or W. The order of the fields is V gene, clone size, D gene, J gene, CDR3 protein, CDR3 DNA. D genes are given only for firm matches. The size entry is marked missing in some rows and otherwise reads once, few, many or a size class.

TRBV5-1	medium-sized	TRBD1	TRBJ2-7	CASSLEQGVFHEQYF	TGCGCCAGCAGCTTGGAGCAGGGGGTATTCCACGAGCAGTACTTC
TRBV29-1	few	.	TRBJ2-7	CSAEGTSYEQYF	TGCAGCGCGGAAGGGACTTCCTACGAGCAGTACTTC
TRBV6-1	few	TRBD1	TRBJ1-5	CASSEFGGQMGGQPQHF	TGTGCCAGCAGTGAATTTGGGGGACAGATGGGAGGTCAGCCCCAGCATTTT
TRBV5-1	.	TRBD2	TRBJ2-7	CASSGGTSGRIYEQYF	TGCGCCAGCAGCGGTGGGACTAGCGGGAGGATCTACGAGCAGTACTTC
TRBV28	few	TRBD2	TRBJ2-7	CASTPAGGSNEQYF	TGTGCCAGCACACCAGCGGGAGGTTCTAACGAGCAGTACTTC
TRBV7-9	.	.	TRBJ1-2	CASALGDSGYTF	TGTGCCAGCGCTTTGGGAGATTCTGGCTACACCTTC
TRBV5-1	.	TRBD2	TRBJ2-7	CASSTSGSTYEQHF	TGCGCCAGCAGTACTAGCGGGAGTACCTACGAGCAGCACTTC
TRBV11-3	.	TRBD2	TRBJ2-1	CASSLSLASGDNEQFF	TGTGCCAGCAGCTTATCCCTGGCTAGCGGAGACAATGAGCAGTTCTTC
TRBV5-1	few	.	TRBJ2-7	CASSSGATGTRGASYEQYF	TGCGCCAGCAGCTCCGGGGCAACTGGGACACGAGGGGCCTCCTACGAGCAGTACTTC
TRBV11-3	few	TRBD2	TRBJ2-7	CASSPRIAGGYEQYF	TGTGCCAGCAGCCCGAGGATAGCGGGAGGCTACGAGCAGTACTTC
TRBV7-2	few	.	TRBJ2-3	CASSLETAPDTQYF	TGTGCCAGCAGCCTGGAGACTGCTCCAGATACGCAGTATTTT
TRBV11-2	.	TRBD2	TRBJ2-1	CASSPPGLAGRNEQFF	TGTGCCAGCAGCCCCCCGGGACTAGCGGGACGGAATGAGCAGTTCTTC
TRBV4-1	.	TRBD1	TRBJ2-7	CASSQILNVVGQGSYEQYF	TGCGCCAGCAGCCAAATTCTTAACGTCGTAGGACAGGGATCCTACGAGCAGTACTTC
TRBV19	few	.	TRBJ2-3	CASSLAHTSTDTQYF	TGTGCCAGTAGCTTAGCCCATACTAGCACAGATACGCAGTATTTT
TRBV7-8	few	.	TRBJ1-1	CASTFNRGITTEAFF	TGTGCCAGCACATTTAATCGGGGGATCACGACTGAAGCTTTCTTT
TRBV21-1	few	.	TRBJ2-2	CASSKGAATNTGELFF	TGTGCCAGCAGCAAGGGGGCGGCCACGAACACCGGGGAGCTGTTTTTT
TRBV28	few	TRBD2	TRBJ2-1	CASSPRLALGEQFF	TGTGCCAGCAGTCCCCGACTAGCACTGGGCGAGCAGTTCTTC